This T cell receptor beta chain is drawn from a study of T cells in localized non-small cell lung cancer (dated by TCRdb to about 2020). Regarding the study in general: T cell repertoires of 200 to 250 early-stage NSCLC patients were analyzed, with tumors being compared against uninvolved tumor-adjacent lungs. Of the NSCLC patients, 129 were male and roughly 110 were female, and the mean age was approximately 66 years. All 236 NSCLC patients in the cohort were treatment-naive and had localized lung tumors that were resected.

At diagnosis, tumor, uninvolved tumor-adjacent lung and peripheral blood were collected and then preserved as a mix of FFPE and fresh-frozen material. Blood samples were analyzed as peripheral blood mononuclear cells for TCR repertoire profiling. Broader findings and caveats from the paper: The highest T cell clonality was observed in uninvolved tumor-adjacent lung, where clonality exceeded that of tumor, suggesting that antigenic responses were more focused in uninvolved tumor-adjacent lung. Of the top 100 tumor clones, a median of around 57 were detected in paired uninvolved adjacent lung; about 28 were also among that lung's top 100. Because multi-region tumor sequencing was not performed, intratumor heterogeneity could not be ruled out. Higher T cell density in blood was associated with longer overall survival, whereas higher clonality in adjacent lung was associated with shorter survival. Because the study design was exploratory, TCR variables were selected using unadjusted p-values without false-discovery rate correction.

TCR beta CDR3 regions were sequenced from DNA using the immunoSEQ Assay. The published analysis was carried out like this. T cell density was computed as TCR beta template counts normalized to usable DNA estimated by amplifying housekeeping genes. Richness was estimated using the preseqR package, with extrapolation to 400,000 templates for PBMC samples and to 120,000 templates for tissue samples. Clonality was defined as one minus Pielou's evenness. Tissue-enriched TCRs were identified through differential abundance testing performed on productive amino-acid clonotypes, with a minimum total count of 5 and an alpha of 0.1. The Jaccard Index and the Morisita Overlap Index were used to measure repertoire overlap between compartments. GLIPH grouped TCR beta CDR3s together with public tetramer-defined viral CDR3s, and a viral motif had to include at least three viral sequences and show V-gene enrichment. The clones in this table, taken by TCRdb from immuneACCESS, are in-frame only. Not every clone is retained; where verified, under half of the shortfall comes from an unresolved V gene, and the cause of the rest is unknown. V and J calls and clone size are those listed in that table; D and trimming were worked out from the DNA. The sample table shows tens of thousands of clones, and around 93% are seen once. The ten largest make up less than 8% of the sample.

The CDR3 runs 14 amino acids, cysteine and phenylalanine included. Left in the record is the CDR3 DNA by itself, 42 bases read in frame from the first base. Trimming takes 2 bases from V and 4 bases from J, and the germline ends sit 12 bases apart. CDR1 is given as GTSNPN and CDR2 as SVGIG, both from the germline V gene (reference sequence). In regard to this clone: Its antigen specificity is not known. Base qualities are not recorded, but no much larger clone differs from it by a single base.

This sequence originates from an older female donor with stage I lung adenocarcinoma. The chain employs TRBV30 and TRBJ1-3, with an unclear D gene assignment. The material sequenced was peripheral blood, taken before any cancer treatment. The DNA sequence is TGTGCCTGGAGTTCCCCCTCCTTAGGAAACACCATATATTTT. It codes for CAWSSPSLGNTIYF. Reference TRBV30 and TRBJ1-3 proteins supply the regions before and after the CDR3; the full variable domain is: SQTIHQWPATLVQPVGSPLSLECTVEGTSNPNLYWYRQAAGRGLQLLFYSVGIGQISSEVPQNLSASRPQDRQFILSSKKLLLSDSGFYLCAWSSPSLGNTIYFGEGSWLTVV.